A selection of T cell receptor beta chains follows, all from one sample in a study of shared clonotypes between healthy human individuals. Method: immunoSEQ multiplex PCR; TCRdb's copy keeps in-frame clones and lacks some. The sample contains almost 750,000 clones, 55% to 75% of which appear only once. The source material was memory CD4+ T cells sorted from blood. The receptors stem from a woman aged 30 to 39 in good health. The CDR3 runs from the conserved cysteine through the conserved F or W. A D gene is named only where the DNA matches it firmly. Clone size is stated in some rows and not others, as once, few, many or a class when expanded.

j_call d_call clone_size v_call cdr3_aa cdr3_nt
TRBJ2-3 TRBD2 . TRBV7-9 CASSFTTSGAQYF TGTGCCAGCAGCTTTACAACTAGCGGGGCGCAGTATTTT
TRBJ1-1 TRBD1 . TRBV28 CASSLMDRVNTEAFF TGTGCCAGCAGTTTAATGGACAGGGTGAACACTGAAGCTTTCTTT
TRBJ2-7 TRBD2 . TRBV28 CATSTSGIYEQYF TGTGCCACCTCGACTAGCGGGATTTACGAGCAGTACTTC
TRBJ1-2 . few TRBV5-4 CATRDTQYGYTF TGTGCCACGAGGGATACGCAGTATGGCTACACCTTC
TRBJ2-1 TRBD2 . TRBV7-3 CASSFGTSGHNEQFF TGTGCCAGCAGCTTTGGGACTAGCGGACACAATGAGCAGTTCTTC
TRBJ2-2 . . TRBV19 CASNRPGGSGELFF TGTGCCAGTAATCGGCCAGGGGGGTCCGGGGAGCTGTTTTTT
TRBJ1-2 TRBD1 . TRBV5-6 CASSFWDRIPYTF TGTGCCAGCAGCTTCTGGGACAGAATACCCTACACCTTC
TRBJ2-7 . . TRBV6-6 CASSSRRGTYEQYF TGTGCCAGCAGCTCCCGCAGGGGAACCTACGAGCAGTACTTC
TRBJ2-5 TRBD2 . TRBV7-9 CASSPTSGSYQETQYF TGTGCCAGCAGCCCGACTAGCGGGAGCTACCAAGAGACCCAGTACTTC
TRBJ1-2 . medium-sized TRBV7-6 CASSLEPGDAYYGYTF TGTGCCAGCAGCTTAGAGCCCGGCGACGCCTACTATGGCTACACCTTC
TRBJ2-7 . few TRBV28 CASSSTGYEQYF TGTGCCAGCAGTTCCACTGGATACGAGCAGTACTTC
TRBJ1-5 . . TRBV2 CASRERGFSNQPQHF TGTGCCAGCAGAGAAAGGGGGTTTAGCAATCAGCCCCAGCATTTT
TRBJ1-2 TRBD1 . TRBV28 CASSTMGQGDGYTF TGTGCCAGCAGTACAATGGGACAGGGGGATGGCTACACCTTC
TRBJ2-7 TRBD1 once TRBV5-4 CASSGDRGFSEQYF TGTGCCAGCAGCGGGGACAGGGGCTTTTCCGAGCAGTACTTC
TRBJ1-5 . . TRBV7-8 CASRSREGTGPQHF TGTGCCAGCAGGTCCCGGGAGGGAACGGGGCCCCAGCATTTT
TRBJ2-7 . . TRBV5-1 CASSLGRFLSYEQYF TGCGCCAGCAGCTTGGGCAGGTTCCTCTCCTACGAGCAGTACTTC
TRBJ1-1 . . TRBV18 CASSPAARNTEAFF TGTGCCAGCTCACCCGCGGCAAGGAACACTGAAGCTTTCTTT
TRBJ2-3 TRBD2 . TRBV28 CGSATSGASTDTQYF TGTGGCAGCGCAACTAGCGGAGCTTCCACAGATACGCAGTATTTT
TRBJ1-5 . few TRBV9 CASSVPRISNQPQHF TGTGCCAGCAGCGTGCCTCGAATTAGCAATCAGCCCCAGCATTTT
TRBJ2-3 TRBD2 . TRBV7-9 CASSLVAGAGTDTQYF TGTGCCAGCAGCTTAGTGGCGGGAGCGGGCACAGATACGCAGTATTTT
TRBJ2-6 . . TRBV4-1 CASSQDRGVSSGANVLTF TGCGCCAGCAGCCAAGATCGGGGCGTAAGCTCTGGGGCCAACGTCCTGACTTTC
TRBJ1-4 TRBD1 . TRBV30 CAWSEGTDFNEKLFF TGTGCCTGGAGTGAGGGGACAGACTTTAATGAAAAACTGTTTTTT
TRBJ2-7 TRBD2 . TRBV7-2 CASSYSIPSGSSYEQYF TGTGCCAGCAGTTACTCGATCCCTAGCGGGAGCTCCTACGAGCAGTACTTC
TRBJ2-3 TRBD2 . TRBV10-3 CAIMAGVGDTQYF TGTGCCATCATGGCGGGAGTCGGAGATACGCAGTATTTT
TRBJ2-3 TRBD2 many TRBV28 CASSLSGRGRTDTQYF TGTGCCAGCAGTTTAAGCGGGAGAGGGCGCACAGATACGCAGTATTTT
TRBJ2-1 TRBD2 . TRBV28 CASTSGPYEQFF TGTGCCAGCACTAGCGGGCCCTATGAGCAGTTCTTC
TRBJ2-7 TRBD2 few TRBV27 CASSSPRGTSGTLEQYF TGTGCCAGCAGTTCCCCCAGGGGGACTAGCGGGACACTAGAGCAGTACTTC
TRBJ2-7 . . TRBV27 CASSRWDRTYEQYF TGTGCCAGCAGCCGTTGGGACCGGACCTACGAGCAGTACTTC
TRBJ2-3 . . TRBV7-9 CASSVVASDTQYF TGTGCCAGCAGCGTGGTAGCTTCAGATACGCAGTATTTT
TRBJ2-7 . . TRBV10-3 CAISEKGYEQYF TGTGCCATCAGTGAAAAGGGGTACGAGCAGTACTTC
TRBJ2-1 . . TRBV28 CASSLNSGYYNEQFF TGTGCCAGCAGTTTAAACTCTGGATATTACAATGAGCAGTTCTTC
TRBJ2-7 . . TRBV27 CASSLGSPAYEQYF TGTGCCAGCAGTTTAGGTAGCCCTGCCTACGAGCAGTACTTC
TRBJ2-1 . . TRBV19 CASSTTTYSYNEQFF TGTGCCAGTAGTACCACGACCTACTCCTACAATGAGCAGTTCTTC
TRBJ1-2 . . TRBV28 CASSEALAGYTF TGTGCCAGCAGTGAGGCCCTAGCTGGCTACACCTTC
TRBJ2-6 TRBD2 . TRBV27 CASSLGGSLGLAGPSGANVLTF TGTGCCAGCAGTTTAGGTGGGAGCTTGGGGCTAGCGGGACCCTCTGGGGCCAACGTCCTGACTTTC
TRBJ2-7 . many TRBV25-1 CASRAGTGYEQYF TGTGCCAGCAGAGCCGGGACGGGGTACGAGCAGTACTTC
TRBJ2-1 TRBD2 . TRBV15 CATSRGLAGGPGNEQFF TGTGCCACCAGCAGGGGACTAGCGGGAGGGCCGGGGAATGAGCAGTTCTTC
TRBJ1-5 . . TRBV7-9 CASSLGASQPQHF TGTGCCAGCAGCTTAGGGGCTAGTCAGCCCCAGCATTTT
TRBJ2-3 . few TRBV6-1 CATRQTTSTDTQYF TGTGCCACCAGACAGACTACTAGCACAGATACGCAGTATTTT
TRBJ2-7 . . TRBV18 CASSPRYLSGQGKSSYEQYF TGTGCCAGCTCACCACGGTATTTGTCGGGGCAGGGGAAGAGCTCCTACGAGCAGTACTTC
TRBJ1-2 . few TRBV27 CASSFSWDRQIYGYTF TGTGCCAGCAGTTTCTCTTGGGATCGGCAGATCTATGGCTACACCTTC
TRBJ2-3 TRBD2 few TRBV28 CASSLAGGPDTQYF TGTGCCAGCAGTTTAGCGGGAGGGCCAGATACGCAGTATTTT
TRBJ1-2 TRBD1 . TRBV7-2 CASSFLPGGVAGYTF TGTGCCAGCAGCTTCCTCCCAGGGGGCGTTGCTGGCTACACCTTC
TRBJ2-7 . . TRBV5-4 CASSLGAGPYEQYF TGTGCCAGCAGCTTGGGGGCAGGGCCCTACGAGCAGTACTTC
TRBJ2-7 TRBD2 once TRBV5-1 CASTTSGREEQYF TGCGCCAGTACGACTAGCGGGAGAGAAGAGCAGTACTTC
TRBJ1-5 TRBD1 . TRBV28 CASSLGTGGMQPQHF TGTGCCAGCAGTTTAGGGACAGGGGGGATGCAGCCCCAGCATTTT
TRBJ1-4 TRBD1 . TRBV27 CASRSEGQGARLEKLFF TGTGCCAGCAGGTCTGAGGGACAGGGGGCGCGATTAGAAAAACTGTTTTTT
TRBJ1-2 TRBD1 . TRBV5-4 CASRTGEGLGGYTF TGTGCCAGCCGGACAGGGGAGGGCCTTGGAGGCTACACCTTC
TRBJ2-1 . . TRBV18 CASSPRGDEQFF TGTGCCAGCTCACCCAGGGGCGATGAGCAGTTCTTC
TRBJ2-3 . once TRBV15 CATSRDRDTQYF TGTGCCACCAGCAGAGATAGAGATACGCAGTATTTT
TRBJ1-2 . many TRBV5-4 CASSLNYGYTF TGTGCCAGCAGCTTGAACTATGGCTACACCTTC
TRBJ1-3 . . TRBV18 CASSPSQFSGNTIYF TGTGCCAGCTCACCGTCACAGTTCTCTGGAAACACCATATATTTT
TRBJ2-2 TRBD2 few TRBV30 CAWSPGTSGSGELFF TGTGCCTGGAGTCCGGGGACTAGCGGGTCCGGGGAGCTGTTTTTT
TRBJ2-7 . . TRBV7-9 CASSSLGGPYEQYF TGTGCCAGCAGCTCCCTGGGGGGACCCTACGAGCAGTACTTC
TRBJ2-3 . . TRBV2 CASKKLAADTQYF TGTGCCAGCAAAAAACTTGCAGCAGATACGCAGTATTTT
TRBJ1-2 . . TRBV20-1 CSREGYGYTF TGCAGTAGAGAGGGGTATGGCTACACCTTC
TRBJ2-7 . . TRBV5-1 CASSSDHYEQYF TGCGCCAGCAGCTCAGACCACTACGAGCAGTACTTC